Described below is a single T cell receptor beta chain sequence and its context. The antigen remains unidentified. In germline, CDR1 is MNHNS, CDR2 SASEGT. The CDR3 loop spans 14 amino acids. Trimming took off 3 bases at V and 6 bases at J, with 14 bases between the two ends. These data are taken from a study of cytotoxic CD8 clonotypes in ibrutinib-treated CLL. Study in general: Outcomes included some 24 partial and 2 complete responses; after median 68 months, roughly 14 stayed remitted and 12 progressed.

Depth targeted 1 in 200,000 to 1 in 1 million T cells, averaging approximately 10x coverage per clonotype. Produced via immunoSEQ multiplex PCR; TCRdb's table is partial and in-frame only. The table lists under 150,000 clones, approximately 90% of them singletons. Whole-study results and caveats: Public clonotypes were uncommon and contracted or stayed stable on treatment.

The sample in question was PBMCs, obtained after 12 months of ibrutinib treatment. The rearrangement uses TRBV6-1 and TRBJ1-2, with no clear D. This sequence was found in a human donor with chronic lymphocytic leukemia. CDR3 sequence (DNA): TGTGCCAGCAGTGAGGTCCCCTCGGAGGATGGCTACACCTTC. Amino acid sequence: CASSEVPSEDGYTF.